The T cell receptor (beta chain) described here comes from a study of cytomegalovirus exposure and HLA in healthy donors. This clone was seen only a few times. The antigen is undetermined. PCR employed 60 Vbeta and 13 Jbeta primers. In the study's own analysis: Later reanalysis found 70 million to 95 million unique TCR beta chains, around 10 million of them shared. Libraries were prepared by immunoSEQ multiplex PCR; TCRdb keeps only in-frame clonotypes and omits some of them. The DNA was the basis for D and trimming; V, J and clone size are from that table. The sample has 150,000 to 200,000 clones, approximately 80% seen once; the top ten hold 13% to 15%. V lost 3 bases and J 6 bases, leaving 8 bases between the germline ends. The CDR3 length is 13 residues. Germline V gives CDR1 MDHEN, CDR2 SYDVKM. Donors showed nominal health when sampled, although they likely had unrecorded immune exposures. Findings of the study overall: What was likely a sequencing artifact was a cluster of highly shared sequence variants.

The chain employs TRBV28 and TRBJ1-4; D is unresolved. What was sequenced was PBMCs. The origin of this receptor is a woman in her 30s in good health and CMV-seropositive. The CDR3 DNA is TGTGCCAGCAGTTTGGTACGGGATGAAAAACTGTTTTTT. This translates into CASSLVRDEKLFF.